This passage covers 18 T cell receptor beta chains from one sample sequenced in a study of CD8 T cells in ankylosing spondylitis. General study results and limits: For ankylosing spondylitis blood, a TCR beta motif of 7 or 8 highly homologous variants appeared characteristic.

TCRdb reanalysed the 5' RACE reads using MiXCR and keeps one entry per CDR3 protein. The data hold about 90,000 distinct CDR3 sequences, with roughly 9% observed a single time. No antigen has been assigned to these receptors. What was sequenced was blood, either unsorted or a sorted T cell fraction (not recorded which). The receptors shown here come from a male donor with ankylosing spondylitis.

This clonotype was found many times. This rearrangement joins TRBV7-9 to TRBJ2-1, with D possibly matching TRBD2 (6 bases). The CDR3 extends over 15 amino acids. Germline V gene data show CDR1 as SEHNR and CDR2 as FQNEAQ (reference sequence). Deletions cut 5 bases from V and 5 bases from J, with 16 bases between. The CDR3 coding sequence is TGTGCCAGCAGCAGAGTCGGTAGCGGAAACAATGAGCAGTTCTTC. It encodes CASSRVGSGNNEQFF.

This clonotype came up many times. Written as DNA, the CDR3 is TGTGCCAGCAGCTTGGACTACGAGCAGTACTTC. Amino acid sequence: CASSLDYEQYF. The chain carries TRBV7-9 and TRBJ2-7; D is unclear. This CDR3 is 11 amino acids long. The V end was cut by 3 bases, the J end by 3 bases, with 3 bases between. Germline CDR1 reads SEHNR; CDR2 reads FQNEAQ (reference sequence).

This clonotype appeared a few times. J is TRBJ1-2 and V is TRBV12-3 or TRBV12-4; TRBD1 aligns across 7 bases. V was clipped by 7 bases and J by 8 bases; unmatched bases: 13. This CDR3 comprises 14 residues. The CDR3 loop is CASNDGTVGLGYTF. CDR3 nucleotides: TGTGCCAGCAACGACGGGACAGTCGGCTTGGGCTACACCTTC.

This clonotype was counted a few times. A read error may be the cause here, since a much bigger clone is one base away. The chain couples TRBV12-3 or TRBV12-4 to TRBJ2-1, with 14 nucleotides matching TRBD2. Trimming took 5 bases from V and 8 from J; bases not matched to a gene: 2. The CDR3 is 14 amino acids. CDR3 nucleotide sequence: TGTGCCAGCAGTGGGACTAGCGGGAGCTATGAGCAGTTCTTC. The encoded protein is CASSGTSGSYEQFF.

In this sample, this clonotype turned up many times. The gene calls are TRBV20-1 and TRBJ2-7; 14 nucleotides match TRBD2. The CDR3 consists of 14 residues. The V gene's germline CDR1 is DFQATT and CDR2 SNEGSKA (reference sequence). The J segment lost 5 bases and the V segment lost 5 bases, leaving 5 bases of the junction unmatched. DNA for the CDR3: TGCAGTGCTTCTGGGACTAGCGGGAGTGACGAGCAGTACTTC. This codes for CSASGTSGSDEQYF.

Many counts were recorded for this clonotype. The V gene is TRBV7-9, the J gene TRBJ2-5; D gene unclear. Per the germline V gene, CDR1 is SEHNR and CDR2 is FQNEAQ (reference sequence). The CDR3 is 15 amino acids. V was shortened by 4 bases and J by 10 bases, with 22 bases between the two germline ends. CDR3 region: CASSSPNSGLRDQYF. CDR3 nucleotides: TGTGCCAGCAGCTCCCCGAACAGTGGGCTGAGAGACCAGTACTTC.

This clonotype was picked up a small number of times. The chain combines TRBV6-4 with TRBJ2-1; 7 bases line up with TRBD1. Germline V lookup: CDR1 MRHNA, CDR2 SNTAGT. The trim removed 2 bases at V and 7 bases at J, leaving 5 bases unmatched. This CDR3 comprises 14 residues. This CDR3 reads CASSDGTEGNEQFF. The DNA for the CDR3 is TGTGCCAGCAGTGACGGGACAGAAGGAAATGAGCAGTTCTTC.

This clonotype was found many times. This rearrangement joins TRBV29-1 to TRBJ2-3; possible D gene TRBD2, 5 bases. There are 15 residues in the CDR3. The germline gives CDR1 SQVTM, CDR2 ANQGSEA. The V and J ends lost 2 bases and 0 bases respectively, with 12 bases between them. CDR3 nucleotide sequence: TGCAGCGTTGAATGGCTTGGGGAGAGCACAGATACGCAGTATTTT. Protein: CSVEWLGESTDTQYF.

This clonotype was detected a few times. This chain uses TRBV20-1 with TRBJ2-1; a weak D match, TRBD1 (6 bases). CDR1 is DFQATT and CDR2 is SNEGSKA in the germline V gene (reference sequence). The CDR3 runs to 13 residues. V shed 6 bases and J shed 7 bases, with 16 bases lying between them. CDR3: CSACEGVCNEQFF. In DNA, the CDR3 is TGCAGTGCCTGCGAGGGGGTTTGTAATGAGCAGTTCTTC.

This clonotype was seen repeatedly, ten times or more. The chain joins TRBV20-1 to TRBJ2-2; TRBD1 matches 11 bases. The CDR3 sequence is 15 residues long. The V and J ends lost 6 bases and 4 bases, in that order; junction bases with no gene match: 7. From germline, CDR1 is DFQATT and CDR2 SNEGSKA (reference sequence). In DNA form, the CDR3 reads TGCAGTGCAGAAGGACAGGGGGCGAGCACCGGGGAGCTGTTTTTT. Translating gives CSAEGQGASTGELFF.

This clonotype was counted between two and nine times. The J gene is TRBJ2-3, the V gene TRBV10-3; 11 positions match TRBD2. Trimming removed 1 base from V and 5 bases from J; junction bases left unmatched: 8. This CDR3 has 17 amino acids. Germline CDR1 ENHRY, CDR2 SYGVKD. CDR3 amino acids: CAISEFSATSGIDTQYF. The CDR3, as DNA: TGTGCCATCAGTGAGTTCAGCGCGACTAGCGGGATAGATACGCAGTATTTT.

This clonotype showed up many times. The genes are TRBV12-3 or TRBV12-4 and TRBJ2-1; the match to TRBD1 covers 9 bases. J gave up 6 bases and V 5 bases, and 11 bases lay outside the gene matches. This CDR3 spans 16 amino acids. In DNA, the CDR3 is TGTGCCAGCAGTACAGCTACAGGGGGCGTACCCAATGAGCAGTTCTTC. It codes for CASSTATGGVPNEQFF.

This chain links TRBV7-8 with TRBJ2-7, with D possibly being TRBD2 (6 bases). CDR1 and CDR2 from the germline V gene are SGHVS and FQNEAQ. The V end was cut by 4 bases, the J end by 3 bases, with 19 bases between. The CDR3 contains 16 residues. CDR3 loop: CASSSARVLANYEQYF. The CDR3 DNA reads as TGTGCCAGCAGCTCCGCGAGGGTGCTAGCGAACTACGAGCAGTACTTC. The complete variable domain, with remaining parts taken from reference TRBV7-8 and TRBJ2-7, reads GAGVSQSPRYKVAKRGQDVALRCDPISGHVSLFWYQQALGQGPEFLTYFQNEAQLDKSGLPSDRFFAERPEGSVSTLKIQRTQQEDSAVYLCASSSARVLANYEQYFGPGTRLTVT.

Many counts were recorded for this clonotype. CDR3 coding DNA: TGTGCCATCAGTGAGATCTGGGACAGGGGGGATGGCGGCTACACCTTC. Amino acids: CAISEIWDRGDGGYTF. The chain combines TRBV10-3 with TRBJ1-2; 11 bases map to TRBD1. With 2 bases clipped from V and 8 bases from J, the junction kept 10 bases outside the gene matches. CDR1 ENHRY and CDR2 SYGVKD come from the germline V gene. This CDR3 contains 16 residues.

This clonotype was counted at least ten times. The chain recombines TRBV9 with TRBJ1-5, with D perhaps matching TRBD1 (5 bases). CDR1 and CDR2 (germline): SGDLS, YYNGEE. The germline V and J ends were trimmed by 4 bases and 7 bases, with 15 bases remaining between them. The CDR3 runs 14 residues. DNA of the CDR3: TGTGCCAGCAGCTCCGGGGGGGGTGGGCAGCCCCAGCATTTT. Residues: CASSSGGGGQPQHF.

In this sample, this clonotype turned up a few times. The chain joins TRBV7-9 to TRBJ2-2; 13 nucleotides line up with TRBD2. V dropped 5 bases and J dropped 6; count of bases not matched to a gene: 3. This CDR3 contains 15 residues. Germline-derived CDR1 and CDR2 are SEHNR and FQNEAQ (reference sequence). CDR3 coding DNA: TGTGCCAGCAGCCGGACTAGCGGGAGTGCCGGGGAGCTGTTTTTT. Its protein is CASSRTSGSAGELFF. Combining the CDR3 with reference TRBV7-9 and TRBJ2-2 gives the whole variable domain DTGVSQNPRHKITKRGQNVTFRCDPISEHNRLYWYRQTLGQGPEFLTYFQNEAQLEKSRLLSDRFSAERPKGSFSTLEIQRTEQGDSAMYLCASSRTSGSAGELFFGEGSRLTVL.

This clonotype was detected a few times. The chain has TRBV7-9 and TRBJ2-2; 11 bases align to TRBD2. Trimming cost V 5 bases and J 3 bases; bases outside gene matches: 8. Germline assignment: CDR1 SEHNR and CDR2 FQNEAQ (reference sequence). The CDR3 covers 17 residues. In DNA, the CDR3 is TGTGCCAGCAGCACGACTAGCGGGATCGTGGACACCGGGGAGCTGTTTTTT. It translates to CASSTTSGIVDTGELFF.

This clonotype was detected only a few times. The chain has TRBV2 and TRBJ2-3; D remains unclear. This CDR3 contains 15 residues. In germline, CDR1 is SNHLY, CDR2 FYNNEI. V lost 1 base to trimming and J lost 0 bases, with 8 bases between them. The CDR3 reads CASSEGPHSTDTQYF. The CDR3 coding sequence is TGTGCCAGCAGTGAAGGGCCCCATAGCACAGATACGCAGTATTTT.